One T cell receptor beta chain is described in this entry. Original analysis: The authors estimated nucleated cell counts from reference gene primer amplification. Generated by immunoSEQ multiplex PCR, the TCRdb table keeps only in-frame clones and is missing some. Clone size and V and J calls were adopted from that table, with D and trimming inferred from the DNA. There are approximately 110,000 clones in the sample; just under 90% occur only once, and 4.6% lies in the top ten. The CDR3 consists of 14 residues. The germline V gene encodes CDR1 LGHDT and CDR2 YNNKEL (reference sequence). V was pared by 5 bases and J by 0 bases, with 8 bases between. The sample comes from a study of blood T cell repertoires in COVID-19. Across the study: The study drew acute and convalescent COVID-19 samples from the United States, Italy and Spain. In each case, the material was cDNA or gDNA derived from T cells, B-cell-depleted T cells, or PBMCs.

The source is a woman in her forties or fifties with acute or convalescent COVID-19. J is TRBJ1-3 and V is TRBV3-1 (or the pseudogene TRBV3-2); D is possibly TRBD1 (5 bases). Sequencing was done on a sample of peripheral blood. CDR3 sequence: CASSGAFSGNTIYF. The CDR3 bases are TGTGCCAGCAGCGGGGCATTCTCTGGAAACACCATATATTTT.